The 30 T cell receptor beta chains given below trace back to one sample, sequenced in a study of T cell responses to AZD1222 COVID-19 vaccine. Sequencing used immunoSEQ multiplex PCR; TCRdb keeps in-frame clones, though not all of them. The table shows just under 90,000 clones, with approximately 86% occurring only once. This material consisted of peripheral blood, taken on day 0 of AZD1222 vaccination. The receptors were sampled from an adult in good health.

As DNA, the CDR3 is TGTGCCAGCTGCCCCGGGGGCGAACAGCCCCAGCATTTT. This sequence encodes CASCPGGEQPQHF. J is TRBJ1-5 and V is TRBV28; D may be TRBD1 (6 bases). CDR3 length: 13 residues. V lost 8 bases to trimming and J lost 7 bases, with 15 bases between them. Germline V gives CDR1 MDHEN, CDR2 SYDVKM.

This clone was detected a few times. The chain's CDR3 is CASKKFPPRGSVETQYF. The CDR3 DNA reads TGTGCCAGCAAAAAATTCCCCCCCCGAGGGTCGGTGGAGACCCAGTACTTC. This chain joins TRBV27 and TRBJ2-5, with D maybe TRBD2 (5 bases). Germline V CDR1 and CDR2: MNHEY, SMNVEV (reference sequence). CDR3 size: 17 residues. Trimming removed 7 bases from V and 5 bases from J, with 26 bases in between.

The V and J genes are TRBV5-8 and TRBJ2-7; 8 bases are shared with TRBD2. V was pared by 0 bases and J by 5 bases, with 7 bases of the junction left unmatched. This CDR3 has 15 amino acids. The V gene's germline CDR1 is SGHTS and CDR2 YDEGEE. The CDR3 loop reads CASSLATSGWNEQYF. The CDR3 DNA is TGTGCCAGCAGCTTGGCCACTAGCGGTTGGAACGAGCAGTACTTC.

This chain links TRBV18 with TRBJ2-7, with D possibly matching TRBD1 (5 bases). The CDR3 contains 15 residues. V lost 0 bases to trimming and J lost 6 bases, with 15 bases between them. CDR1 and CDR2 from the germline V gene are KGHSH and LQKENI. CDR3 residues: CASSPPSAGQFEQYF. CDR3 coding DNA: TGTGCCAGCTCACCACCGTCGGCAGGGCAGTTCGAGCAGTACTTC.

The chain uses TRBV12-3 or TRBV12-4 and TRBJ2-7; D is unclear. Between the trimmed V and J ends, which lost 7 bases and 6 bases, there was a span of 13 bases. The CDR3 loop spans 12 amino acids. CDR3 residues: CASTDRWGEQYF. The CDR3 nucleotides read TGTGCCAGCACCGACCGTTGGGGCGAGCAGTACTTC.

This chain connects TRBV2 to TRBJ1-5, with D hard to call. CDR3 length equals 16 residues. Trimming took off 0 bases at V and 5 bases at J, with 14 bases between the two ends. CDR1 is SNHLY, CDR2 FYNNEI, per germline. In DNA form, the CDR3 reads TGTGCCAGCAGTGAAGCGCTGAAAGGCTCGTATCAGCCCCAGCATTTT. It is translated as CASSEALKGSYQPQHF.

The chain employs TRBV5-4 and TRBJ2-1; TRBD1 agrees at 10 bases. This CDR3 spans 13 amino acids. The ends lost 4 bases at V and 8 bases at J; junction bases unmatched: 3. Germline CDR1 SGHNT, CDR2 YYREEE (reference sequence). In DNA, the CDR3 is TGTGCCAGCAGCGGGGACAGGGGCCATGAGCAGTTCTTC. Translated, it gives CASSGDRGHEQFF.

CDR3 sequence: CASSYRIYNEQFF. CDR3 nucleotide sequence: TGTGCCAGCAGTTACAGGATCTACAATGAGCAGTTCTTC. The chain has TRBV6-5 and TRBJ2-1; no definite D call. V was shortened by 2 bases and J by 3 bases, with 5 bases between the two germline ends. The CDR3 runs 13 residues. The germline V gene has CDR1 MNHEY and CDR2 SVGAGI.

The genes are TRBV9 and TRBJ1-1; TRBD1 is a possible D gene (6 bases). With 3 bases removed from V and 4 bases from J, the gap between germline ends came to 19 bases. Germline-derived CDR1 and CDR2 are SGDLS and YYNGEE. The CDR3 totals 16 residues. The CDR3 DNA reads as TGTGCCAGCAGCGAGGGGGAGGCCGGGGGTCGCACTGAAGCTTTCTTT. Translating it yields CASSEGEAGGRTEAFF.

The chain carries TRBV4-2 and TRBJ2-3, with 11 bases identical to TRBD2. This CDR3 has 16 amino acids. Germline loops: CDR1 LGHNA, CDR2 YNFKEQ. V dropped 0 bases and J dropped 7; count of bases not matched to a gene: 6. The CDR3, as DNA: TGTGCCAGCAGCCAAGAAACTAGCGGGAGTGTGAATACGCAGTATTTT. Translating it yields CASSQETSGSVNTQYF.

The chain carries TRBV10-3 and TRBJ1-6, with 7 bases matching TRBD1. In germline, CDR1 is ENHRY, CDR2 SYGVKD. Losses at the gene ends were 5 bases for V and 5 bases for J; bases not matched to a gene: 3. The CDR3 spans 14 residues. This CDR3 is CAISRTGDNSPLHF. CDR3 sequence (DNA): TGTGCCATCAGTAGAACAGGGGATAATTCACCCCTCCACTTT.

V gene TRBV3-1 (or the pseudogene TRBV3-2) combines with J gene TRBJ1-1, with a weak D call TRBD1 (5 bases). Trimming took 0 bases from V and 10 from J, leaving 15 bases between them. Germline CDR1 reads LGHDT; CDR2 reads YNNKEL (reference sequence). The CDR3 sequence is 14 residues long. The CDR3 bases are TGTGCCAGCAGCCAAGAGCCAGGGCGCTTCGGAGCTTTCTTT. Translating it yields CASSQEPGRFGAFF.

The chain employs TRBV25-1 and TRBJ2-1; D is unresolved. Trimming took 3 bases from V and 3 from J, leaving 15 bases between them. CDR1 MGHDK and CDR2 SYGVNS come from the germline V gene. This CDR3 region has 16 residues. CDR3 amino acids: CASSDPRAAYYNEQFF. CDR3 bases: TGTGCCAGCAGTGACCCCCGGGCCGCCTACTACAATGAGCAGTTCTTC.

J is TRBJ1-2 and V is TRBV29-1; TRBD1 agrees at 9 bases. Germline V gene data show CDR1 as SQVTM and CDR2 as ANQGSEA. The CDR3 is 13 amino acids. The ends lost 6 bases at V and 6 bases at J; junction bases unmatched: 8. The CDR3 sequence: CSVILDRGNGYTF. CDR3 nucleotides: TGCAGCGTCATCCTGGACAGGGGAAATGGCTACACCTTC.

This clone was picked up a small number of times. The gene calls are TRBV11-2 and TRBJ1-5, with 7 bases fitting TRBD1. From germline, CDR1 is SGHAT and CDR2 FQNNGV. V was pared by 4 bases and J by 7 bases, with 4 bases of the junction left unmatched. The CDR3 has 13 residues. CDR3 in DNA: TGTGCCAGCAGCTCCGACAGGGCCCAGCCCCAGCATTTT. Translated: CASSSDRAQPQHF.

This chain joins TRBV11-2 and TRBJ2-5, with D perhaps matching TRBD1 or TRBD2 (5 bases each). This CDR3 has 15 amino acids. V lost 2 bases to trimming and J lost 5 bases, with 15 bases between them. CDR1 and CDR2 from the germline V gene are SGHAT and FQNNGV. The DNA of the CDR3 is TGTGCCAGCAGCTTAAACCCCTCGGGGCTGGAGACCCAGTACTTC. It encodes CASSLNPSGLETQYF.

This clone was found once. This sequence joins TRBV19 and TRBJ2-6, with D tentatively TRBD1 (5 bases). V dropped 5 bases and J dropped 0 bases, with 14 bases sitting between them. CDR1 is LNHDA and CDR2 is SQIVND in the germline V gene (reference sequence). The CDR3 spans 17 residues. CDR3 sequence: CASSADTEISGANVLTF. The CDR3 nucleotides are TGTGCCAGTAGTGCGGACACGGAAATCTCTGGGGCCAACGTCCTGACTTTC.

This clone was seen a few times. The rearrangement joins TRBV6-5 to TRBJ1-6, with 9 bases lining up with TRBD1. V shed 6 bases and J 13 bases; nucleotides not matched to a gene: 13. The CDR3 sequence is 15 residues long. The germline gives CDR1 MNHEY, CDR2 SVGAGI. Here the CDR3 reads CASRRTGTGYRPLHF. Written as DNA, the CDR3 is TGTGCCAGCAGGCGCACCGGGACAGGGTATCGGCCCCTCCACTTT.

This clone was observed once. V and J are TRBV7-3 and TRBJ2-1, with TRBD1 matching 9 bases. The CDR3 extends over 15 amino acids. In germline, CDR1 is SGHTA, CDR2 FQGTGA. Trimming cost V 5 bases and J 9 bases; bases outside gene matches: 11. The CDR3 region is CASSKTGGAVAEQFF. Here the CDR3 DNA reads TGTGCCAGCAGCAAAACAGGGGGCGCAGTCGCTGAGCAGTTCTTC.

The chain has TRBV4-2 and TRBJ2-1; 11 bases align to TRBD2. Per germline, CDR1 LGHNA and CDR2 YNFKEQ. V gave up 0 bases and J gave up 4 bases; unmatched junction bases: 8. The CDR3 runs 18 residues. CDR3 loop: CASSQDMASGRTYNEQFF. The CDR3 DNA is TGTGCCAGCAGCCAAGATATGGCTAGCGGGAGGACTTACAATGAGCAGTTCTTC.

The V and J genes are TRBV11-2 and TRBJ2-5; possibly TRBD2 for D (7 bases). CDR1 SGHAT and CDR2 FQNNGV come from the germline V gene. Trimming left V 4 bases short and J 2 bases short, with 14 bases between. This CDR3 is 15 amino acids long. As DNA, the CDR3 is TGTGCCAGCAGCTCCGAAGGGGGGGAACAAGAGACCCAGTACTTC. Translation gives CASSSEGGEQETQYF.

This chain connects TRBV5-4 to TRBJ1-3, with unresolved D. The CDR3 has 13 amino acids. V was pared by 4 bases and J by 4 bases, with 9 bases between. From germline, CDR1 is SGHNT and CDR2 YYREEE (reference sequence). DNA for the CDR3: TGTGCCAGCAGCCAAGCGGGAGGAAACACCATATATTTT. Amino acid sequence: CASSQAGGNTIYF.

The sample holds a few counts of this clone. The chain has TRBV24-1 and TRBJ1-5; 7 nucleotides align to TRBD1. The junction had 9 bases not matched to a gene; V was cut back by 9 bases and J by 5 bases. The CDR3 contains 14 residues. The germline V gene has CDR1 KGHDR and CDR2 SFDVKD. CDR3 nucleotide sequence: TGTGCCACCGGTCAGGGGGGTAGAGATCAGCCCCAGCATTTT. Translation gives CATGQGGRDQPQHF.

The J gene is TRBJ2-7, the V gene TRBV7-7; 10 nucleotides match TRBD1. CDR3 size: 15 residues. V was pared by 5 bases and J by 2 bases, with 6 bases of the junction left unmatched. Germline V lookup: CDR1 SSHAT, CDR2 FNYEAQ (reference sequence). This chain's CDR3 is CASSRDRGPTYEQYF. The CDR3 nucleotides are TGTGCCAGCAGCAGAGACAGGGGGCCAACCTACGAGCAGTACTTC.

The gene calls are TRBV4-2 and TRBJ2-3; no reliable D call. Trimming stripped 0 bases from V and 5 bases from J, with 12 bases between. This CDR3 comprises 15 residues. Germline CDR1 reads LGHNA; CDR2 reads YNFKEQ. The CDR3, as DNA: TGTGCCAGCAGCCAAGATCTCCGGACCCTAGATACGCAGTATTTT. Its protein is CASSQDLRTLDTQYF.

The gene calls are TRBV14 and TRBJ2-2, with TRBD2 matching over 7 bases. Losses at the gene ends were 1 base for V and 1 base for J; bases not matched to a gene: 6. The CDR3 is 17 residues long. Germline V lookup: CDR1 SGHDN, CDR2 FVKESK. In nucleotides, the CDR3 is TGTGCCAGCAGCCAAGTCTTGCCTAGCGGGAACACCGGGGAGCTGTTTTTT. It yields the protein CASSQVLPSGNTGELFF.

This chain joins TRBV6-2 or TRBV6-3 and TRBJ2-2; D is uncertain. Germline-derived CDR1 and CDR2 are MNHEY and SVGEGT. V lost 2 bases to trimming and J lost 4 bases, with 14 bases between them. CDR3 length: 16 amino acids. The CDR3 DNA follows: TGTGCCAGCAGTTACCGGGCCATTGGTCCCACCGGGGAGCTGTTTTTT. This translates into CASSYRAIGPTGELFF.

This chain connects TRBV19 to TRBJ1-1, with D perhaps TRBD1 (5 bases). The germline V and J ends were trimmed by 7 bases and 7 bases, with 13 bases remaining between them. The length of the CDR3 is 12 residues. Germline loops: CDR1 LNHDA, CDR2 SQIVND (reference sequence). The CDR3, as DNA: TGTGCCAGTACCCAGGGATCTGGTGAAGCTTTCTTT. It specifies CASTQGSGEAFF.

This clone was counted a few times. The chain employs TRBV3-1 (or the pseudogene TRBV3-2) and TRBJ1-5; TRBD1 might be the D (5 bases). Trimming removed 0 bases from V and 4 bases from J, with 13 bases in between. Germline V CDR1 and CDR2: LGHDT, YNNKEL (reference sequence). The CDR3 runs to 16 residues. The DNA for the CDR3 is TGTGCCAGCAGCCAAGAATCAGGGTACCCGAATCAGCCCCAGCATTTT. It encodes CASSQESGYPNQPQHF.

V gene TRBV6-4 combines with J gene TRBJ1-1; D perhaps matches TRBD1 (6 bases). V lost 6 bases and J 3 bases, leaving 14 bases between the germline ends. Germline assignment: CDR1 MRHNA and CDR2 SNTAGT. The length of the CDR3 is 14 residues. The CDR3 nucleotides read TGTGCCAGCAGGCACAGGGACTCTTACACTGAAGCTTTCTTT. Its protein is CASRHRDSYTEAFF.